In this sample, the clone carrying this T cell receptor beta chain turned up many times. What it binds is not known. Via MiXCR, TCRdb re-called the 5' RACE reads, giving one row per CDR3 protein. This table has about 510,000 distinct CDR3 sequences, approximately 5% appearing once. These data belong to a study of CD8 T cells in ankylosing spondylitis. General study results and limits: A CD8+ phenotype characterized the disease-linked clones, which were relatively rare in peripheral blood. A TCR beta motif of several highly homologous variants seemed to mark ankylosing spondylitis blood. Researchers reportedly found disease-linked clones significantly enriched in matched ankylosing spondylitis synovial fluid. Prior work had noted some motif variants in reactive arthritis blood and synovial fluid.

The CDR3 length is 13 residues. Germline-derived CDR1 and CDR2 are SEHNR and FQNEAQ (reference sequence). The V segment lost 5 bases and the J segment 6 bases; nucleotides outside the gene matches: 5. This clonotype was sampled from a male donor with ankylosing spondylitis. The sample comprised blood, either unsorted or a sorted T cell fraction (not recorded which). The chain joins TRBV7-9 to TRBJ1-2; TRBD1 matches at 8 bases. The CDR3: CASSHRDRHGYTF. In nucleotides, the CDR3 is TGTGCCAGCAGCCACCGGGACAGGCATGGCTACACCTTC.